These 3 T cell receptor beta chains originate from one sample sequenced in a study of radiation and T cells in renal cell carcinoma. Sequencing used immunoSEQ multiplex PCR; TCRdb keeps in-frame clones, though not all of them. The data contain under 100,000 clones, over 80% of them singletons. Time point meaning: blood 4 weeks post-SBRT, at nephrectomy. Stated treatment: 15 Gy SBRT to primary tumor, nephrectomy 4 weeks later. The sample in question was blood, obtained from a patient whose treatment included radiotherapy and nephrectomy. The receptors originated from a man in his forties or fifties with renal cell carcinoma.

The chain combines TRBV6-5 with TRBJ1-2; 7 bases align to TRBD1. The length of the CDR3 is 15 residues. Germline lookup yields CDR1 MNHEY and CDR2 SVGAGI. Losses at the gene ends were 3 bases for V and 1 base for J; bases not matched to a gene: 5. The CDR3 DNA reads as TGTGCCAGCAGTTATGATAACAGGGGTAACTATGGCTACACCTTC. This encodes CASSYDNRGNYGYTF.

The chain joins TRBV5-4 to TRBJ1-2, with unresolved D. Germline CDR1 is SGHNT and CDR2 is YYREEE (reference sequence). The CDR3 extends over 13 amino acids. Trimming removed 0 bases from V and 4 bases from J, with 7 bases in between. The CDR3 bases are TGTGCCAGCAGCTTGGAACAGATCTATGGCTACACCTTC. Translation: CASSLEQIYGYTF.

This chain uses TRBV27 with TRBJ1-4; TRBD1 aligns across 8 bases. Germline lookup yields CDR1 MNHEY and CDR2 SMNVEV (reference sequence). J gave up 7 bases and V 4 bases, and 8 bases lay outside the gene matches. The CDR3 runs to 15 residues. As DNA, the CDR3 is TGTGCCAGCAGTTCACCAGCGGACAGGGTTGAAAAACTGTTTTTT. It yields the protein CASSSPADRVEKLFF.